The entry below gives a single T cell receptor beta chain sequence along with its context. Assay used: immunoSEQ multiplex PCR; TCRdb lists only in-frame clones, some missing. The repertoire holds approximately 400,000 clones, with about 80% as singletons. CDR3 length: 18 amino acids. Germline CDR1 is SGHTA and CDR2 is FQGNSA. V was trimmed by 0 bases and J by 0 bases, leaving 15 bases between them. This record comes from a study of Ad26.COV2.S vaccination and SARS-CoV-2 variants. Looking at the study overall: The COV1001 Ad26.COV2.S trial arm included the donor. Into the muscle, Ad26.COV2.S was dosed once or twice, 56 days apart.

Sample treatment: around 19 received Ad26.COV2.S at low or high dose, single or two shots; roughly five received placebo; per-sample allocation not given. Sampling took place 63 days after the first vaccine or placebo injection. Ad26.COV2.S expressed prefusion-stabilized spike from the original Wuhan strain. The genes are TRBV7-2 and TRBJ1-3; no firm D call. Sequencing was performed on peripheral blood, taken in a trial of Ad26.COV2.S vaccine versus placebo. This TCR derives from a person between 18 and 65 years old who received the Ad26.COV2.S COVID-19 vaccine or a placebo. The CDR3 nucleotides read TGTGCCAGCAGCTTAGCAATTCGGGCAGGCAGCTCTGGAAACACCATATATTTT. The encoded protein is CASSLAIRAGSSGNTIYF. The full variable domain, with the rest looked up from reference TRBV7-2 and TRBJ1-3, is GAGVSQSPSNKVTEKGKDVELRCDPISGHTALYWYRQSLGQGLEFLIYFQGNSAPDKSGLPSDRFSAERTGGSVSTLTIQRTQQEDSAVYLCASSLAIRAGSSGNTIYFGEGSWLTVV.